The rows below give T cell receptor beta chains drawn from one sample of a study of blood T cell repertoires in COVID-19. Method: immunoSEQ multiplex PCR; TCRdb's copy keeps in-frame clones and lacks some. The sample records 180,000 or so clones, 60% to 80% being singletons. Material: PBMCs or T cells enriched from blood (not recorded which). Receptors originate from a man between 60 and 75 years old who had been exposed to COVID-19. The CDR3 runs from the conserved cysteine through the conserved F or W. Fields, in order: clone size, J gene, D gene, V gene, CDR3 length, CDR3 protein, CDR3 DNA. The D gene is left open where the match is weak. Clone size is stated in some rows and not others, as once, few, many or a class when expanded.

abundance: -
j_gene: TRBJ1-2
d_gene: -
v_gene: TRBV29-1
len: 13
CDR3aa: CSVGRDTSYGYTF
CDR3nt: TGCAGCGTTGGAAGAGACACTTCCTATGGCTACACCTTC

abundance: few
j_gene: TRBJ2-7
d_gene: -
v_gene: TRBV6-5
len: 14
CDR3aa: CASSSDRPRGEQYF
CDR3nt: TGTGCCAGCAGTTCCGACAGGCCAAGGGGCGAGCAGTACTTC

abundance: -
j_gene: TRBJ1-1
d_gene: -
v_gene: TRBV5-1
len: 13
CDR3aa: CASSSGLRTEAFF
CDR3nt: TGCGCCAGCAGCTCAGGGTTACGCACTGAAGCTTTCTTT

abundance: -
j_gene: TRBJ2-7
d_gene: TRBD1
v_gene: TRBV6-5
len: 13
CDR3aa: CASSPGQALEQYF
CDR3nt: TGTGCCAGCAGCCCGGGACAGGCTCTCGAGCAGTACTTC

abundance: -
j_gene: TRBJ1-2
d_gene: -
v_gene: TRBV6-5
len: 14
CDR3aa: CASSYQDSSYGYTF
CDR3nt: TGTGCCAGCAGTTACCAGGACAGTTCCTATGGCTACACCTTC

abundance: -
j_gene: TRBJ2-7
d_gene: TRBD2
v_gene: TRBV30
len: 15
CDR3aa: CAWSSGLAGLDEQYF
CDR3nt: TGTGCCTGGAGTTCCGGACTAGCGGGTTTGGACGAGCAGTACTTC

abundance: -
j_gene: TRBJ2-7
d_gene: -
v_gene: TRBV18
len: 14
CDR3aa: CASSPQGRSYEQYF
CDR3nt: TGTGCCAGCTCACCACAGGGGCGCTCCTACGAGCAGTACTTC

abundance: once
j_gene: TRBJ2-1
d_gene: -
v_gene: TRBV2
len: 15
CDR3aa: CASRGGGGEYNEQFF
CDR3nt: TGTGCCAGCAGGGGTGGGGGCGGCGAATACAATGAGCAGTTCTTC

abundance: -
j_gene: TRBJ2-3
d_gene: TRBD1
v_gene: TRBV4-2
len: 16
CDR3aa: CASSQGVTGTLDTQYF
CDR3nt: TGTGCCAGCAGCCAAGGTGTGACAGGGACCTTAGATACGCAGTATTTT

abundance: -
j_gene: TRBJ2-3
d_gene: TRBD2
v_gene: TRBV19
len: 18
CDR3aa: CASSIAKGLAGGTDTQYF
CDR3nt: TGTGCCAGTAGTATAGCCAAGGGACTAGCGGGAGGCACAGATACGCAGTATTTT

abundance: -
j_gene: TRBJ2-1
d_gene: TRBD2
v_gene: TRBV25-1
len: 15
CDR3aa: CASSESGLATREQFF
CDR3nt: TGTGCCAGCAGTGAATCTGGACTAGCGACCCGTGAGCAGTTCTTC

abundance: -
j_gene: TRBJ2-6
d_gene: -
v_gene: TRBV19
len: 17
CDR3aa: CASSFSPGVSGANVLTF
CDR3nt: TGTGCCAGTAGTTTCTCCCCCGGGGTCTCTGGGGCCAACGTCCTGACTTTC

abundance: -
j_gene: TRBJ2-7
d_gene: -
v_gene: TRBV6-5
len: 14
CDR3aa: CASSPLRGGYEQYF
CDR3nt: TGTGCCAGCAGTCCATTACGGGGAGGCTACGAGCAGTACTTC

abundance: -
j_gene: TRBJ2-3
d_gene: -
v_gene: TRBV4-3
len: 16
CDR3aa: CASSQGTRGRVDTQYF
CDR3nt: TGCGCCAGCAGCCAGGGGACTAGGGGGCGGGTGGATACGCAGTATTTT

abundance: -
j_gene: TRBJ1-2
d_gene: -
v_gene: TRBV30
len: 14
CDR3aa: CAWRLQGAGYGYTF
CDR3nt: TGTGCCTGGAGGCTCCAAGGGGCTGGGTATGGCTACACCTTC

abundance: -
j_gene: TRBJ1-2
d_gene: -
v_gene: TRBV28
len: 14
CDR3aa: CASSPGERGWGYTF
CDR3nt: TGTGCCAGCAGCCCCGGAGAGCGGGGATGGGGCTACACCTTC

abundance: -
j_gene: TRBJ1-4
d_gene: TRBD1
v_gene: TRBV11-2
len: 14
CDR3aa: CASSLGQGAEKLFF
CDR3nt: TGTGCCAGCAGCTTGGGACAGGGGGCTGAAAAACTGTTTTTT

abundance: -
j_gene: TRBJ2-2
d_gene: -
v_gene: TRBV6-6
len: 14
CDR3aa: CASSIGRTTGELFF
CDR3nt: TGTGCCAGCAGTATCGGGAGAACCACCGGGGAGCTGTTTTTT

abundance: -
j_gene: TRBJ2-7
d_gene: TRBD1
v_gene: TRBV30
len: 14
CDR3aa: CAWRRPGTAYEQYF
CDR3nt: TGTGCCTGGAGACGTCCTGGGACAGCCTACGAGCAGTACTTC

abundance: -
j_gene: TRBJ1-1
d_gene: -
v_gene: TRBV7-2
len: 14
CDR3aa: CASSLAGTATEAFF
CDR3nt: TGTGCCAGCAGCTTAGCCGGGACTGCCACTGAAGCTTTCTTT

abundance: -
j_gene: TRBJ1-4
d_gene: -
v_gene: TRBV19
len: 16
CDR3aa: CASSVGGSWSNEKLFF
CDR3nt: TGTGCCAGTAGCGTTGGGGGGAGCTGGTCTAATGAAAAACTGTTTTTT

abundance: few
j_gene: TRBJ2-7
d_gene: -
v_gene: TRBV2
len: 13
CDR3aa: CASTPGSSYEQYF
CDR3nt: TGTGCCAGCACCCCGGGGAGCTCCTACGAGCAGTACTTC

abundance: -
j_gene: TRBJ2-7
d_gene: -
v_gene: TRBV5-4
len: 15
CDR3aa: CASSRAEGQVYEQYF
CDR3nt: TGTGCCAGCAGCCGGGCGGAGGGCCAGGTCTACGAGCAGTACTTC

abundance: -
j_gene: TRBJ2-2
d_gene: TRBD1
v_gene: TRBV28
len: 14
CDR3aa: CASEGAGGTGELFF
CDR3nt: TGTGCCAGCGAAGGGGCAGGGGGCACCGGGGAGCTGTTTTTT

abundance: few
j_gene: TRBJ2-1
d_gene: -
v_gene: TRBV12-3/TRBV12-4
len: 10
CDR3aa: CASSEGGQFF
CDR3nt: TGTGCCAGCAGTGAGGGTGGGCAGTTCTTC

abundance: -
j_gene: TRBJ1-6
d_gene: -
v_gene: TRBV5-1
len: 18
CDR3aa: CATNDRRTPNENNSPLHF
CDR3nt: TGCGCCACCAACGACCGGAGGACCCCCAACGAGAATAATTCACCCCTCCACTTT

abundance: few
j_gene: TRBJ2-1
d_gene: TRBD2
v_gene: TRBV27
len: 15
CDR3aa: CASWRGEGPYNEQFF
CDR3nt: TGTGCCAGCTGGCGGGGGGAAGGTCCCTACAATGAGCAGTTCTTC